The clone carrying this TCR beta chain was picked up a small number of times. This sample was included in a study of T-cell reconstitution after alpha-beta-depleted transplantation in children. The CDR3 covers 14 residues. V lost 0 bases to trimming and J lost 5 bases, with 8 bases between them. Germline-derived CDR1 and CDR2 are ENHRY and SYGVKD. Unique molecular identifiers were built into the TCRbeta library. TCRdb redid the calling of the PCR reads with MiXCR, one entry per CDR3 protein. The data show about 610,000 distinct CDR3 sequences, over 9.5% seen once. The TCR originated in a human donor who donated a stem cell graft to a child with acute myeloid leukemia. The material was PBMCs from the stem cell graft donor, obtained from the stem cell graft. The gene calls are TRBV10-3 and TRBJ1-5, with D perhaps TRBD1 (5 bases). The CDR3 sequence is CAISESTGYQPQHF. The DNA for the CDR3 is TGTGCCATCAGTGAGTCTACAGGATATCAGCCCCAGCATTTT.